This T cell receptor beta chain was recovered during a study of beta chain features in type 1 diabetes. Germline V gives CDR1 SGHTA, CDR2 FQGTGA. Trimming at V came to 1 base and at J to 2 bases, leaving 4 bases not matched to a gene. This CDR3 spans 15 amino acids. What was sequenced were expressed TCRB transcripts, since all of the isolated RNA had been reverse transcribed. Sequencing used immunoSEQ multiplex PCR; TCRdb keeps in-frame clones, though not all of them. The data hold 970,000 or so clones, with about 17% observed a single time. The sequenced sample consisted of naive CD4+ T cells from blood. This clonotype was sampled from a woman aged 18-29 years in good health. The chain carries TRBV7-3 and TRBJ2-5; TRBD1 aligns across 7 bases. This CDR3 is CASSLIRTGQETQYF. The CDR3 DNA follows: TGTGCCAGCAGCTTAATCCGGACAGGTCAAGAGACCCAGTACTTC.